The next 8 T cell receptor beta chains were all read from a single sample in a study of T cells in Graves' hyperthyroidism and ophthalmopathy. The investigators amplified TCR beta CDR3 regions from RNA transcripts. HTBI primers were employed in a first-round RT-PCR of the TCR CDR3. TCRdb re-derived calls from the multiplex PCR reads in MiXCR, one entry per CDR3 protein. The sample records about 600,000 distinct CDR3 sequences, 13% to 15% being singletons. Sequencing used blood. The receptor set was obtained from a woman under 30 with Graves' ophthalmopathy.

On this clonotype itself: Given a much more abundant clone one base away, this may be a read error. The V gene is TRBV3-1, the J gene TRBJ2-1; 8 bases are a match to TRBD2. V lost 4 bases and J lost 8; bases outside the gene matches: 10. CDR3 size: 15 residues. Germline CDR1 LGHDT, CDR2 YNNKEL (reference sequence). The CDR3 region is CASSRDGAGGDEQFF. DNA of the CDR3: TGTGCCAGCAGCCGAGATGGGGCGGGAGGTGATGAGCAGTTCTTC.

This clonotype was observed many times. J is TRBJ1-4 and V is TRBV28; D gene ambiguous. This CDR3 contains 17 residues. Trimming shortened V by 6 bases and J by 5 bases, and 22 bases separated the two germline ends. Per germline, CDR1 MDHEN and CDR2 SYDVKM. CDR3 coding DNA: TGTGCCAGCAGCTCATCGGGAAGGGTTATTGGGAATGAAAAACTGTTTTTT. This translates into CASSSSGRVIGNEKLFF.

The rearrangement joins TRBV9 to TRBJ2-3; 7 bases line up with TRBD1. The germline CDR1 and CDR2 sequences are SGDLS and YYNGEE. With V trimmed by 0 bases and J by 2 bases, 6 bases remained unmatched. This CDR3 has 16 amino acids. The CDR3 DNA is TGTGCCAGCAGCGTAGAGACAGGGCGGAACACAGATACGCAGTATTTT. Amino acid sequence: CASSVETGRNTDTQYF.

This clonotype was recorded a few times. The chain couples TRBV30 to TRBJ2-2, with a weak D call TRBD2 (6 bases). The V gene's germline CDR1 is GTSNPN and CDR2 SVGIG (reference sequence). CDR3 size: 14 residues. V was trimmed by 0 bases and J by 8 bases, leaving 13 bases between them. CDR3 protein: CAWSVWLATGELFF. The CDR3 coding sequence is TGTGCCTGGAGTGTCTGGCTAGCGACGGGGGAGCTGTTTTTT.

The chain uses TRBV29-1 and TRBJ1-2; maybe TRBD1 (6 bases). Germline V gene data show CDR1 as SQVTM and CDR2 as ANQGSEA. This CDR3 spans 14 amino acids. V dropped 0 bases and J dropped 1 base, with 9 bases sitting between them. The CDR3: CSVEERQVNYGYTF. The CDR3 DNA reads as TGCAGCGTTGAAGAGCGACAGGTTAACTATGGCTACACCTTC.

This clonotype was detected many times. The rearrangement links TRBV6-1 to TRBJ2-7; D might be TRBD1 (5 bases). Germline V gene lookup returns CDR1 MNHNS and CDR2 SASEGT. This CDR3 is 14 amino acids long. V lost 0 bases and J 3 bases, leaving 9 bases between the germline ends. Here the CDR3 reads CASSEAKGYYEQYF. The CDR3 DNA reads as TGTGCCAGCAGTGAAGCGAAGGGGTACTACGAGCAGTACTTC.

The chain employs TRBV19 and TRBJ1-1; perhaps TRBD1 as D (5 bases). The CDR3 covers 15 residues. Germline CDR1 and CDR2: LNHDA and SQIVND (reference sequence). Trimming removed 6 bases at V and 3 bases at J, with 17 bases between. The chain's CDR3 is CASRSRWEGYTEAFF. In DNA, the CDR3 is TGTGCCAGTAGGTCTAGGTGGGAGGGGTACACTGAAGCTTTCTTT.

The rearrangement joins TRBV15 to TRBJ2-3, with 13 positions matching TRBD2. The CDR3 contains 16 residues. CDR1 is LNHNV, CDR2 YYDKDF, per germline (reference sequence). V was pared by 4 bases and J by 0 bases, with 1 base of the junction left unmatched. DNA for the CDR3: TGTGCCACCAGCAAGGGACTAGCGGGGAGCACAGATACGCAGTATTTT. As protein: CATSKGLAGSTDTQYF.